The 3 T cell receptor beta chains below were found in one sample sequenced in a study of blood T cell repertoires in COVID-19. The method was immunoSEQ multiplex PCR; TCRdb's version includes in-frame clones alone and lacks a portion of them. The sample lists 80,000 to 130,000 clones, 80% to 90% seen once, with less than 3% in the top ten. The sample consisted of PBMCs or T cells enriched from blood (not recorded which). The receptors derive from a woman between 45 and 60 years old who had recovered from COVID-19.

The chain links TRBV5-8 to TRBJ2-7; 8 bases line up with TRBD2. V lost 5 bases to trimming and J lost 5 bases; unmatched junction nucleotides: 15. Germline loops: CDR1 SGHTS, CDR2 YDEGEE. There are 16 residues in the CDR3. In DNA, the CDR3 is TGTGCCAGCAGTCATCTCACGGGGGGGCGCAAACACGAGCAGTACTTC. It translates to CASSHLTGGRKHEQYF. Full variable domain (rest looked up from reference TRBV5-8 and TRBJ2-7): EAGVTQSPTHLIKTRGQQATLRCSPISGHTSVYWYQQALGLGLQFLLWYDEGEERNRGNFPPRFSGRQFPNYSSELNVNALELEDSALYLCASSHLTGGRKHEQYFGPGTRLTVT.

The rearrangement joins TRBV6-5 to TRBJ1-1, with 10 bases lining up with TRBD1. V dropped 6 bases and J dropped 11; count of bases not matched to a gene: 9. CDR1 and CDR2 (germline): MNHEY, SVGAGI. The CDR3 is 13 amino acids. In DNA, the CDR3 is TGTGCCAGCAGAGGACGGGACAGGGGTTACGCTTTCTTT. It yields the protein CASRGRDRGYAFF.

The CDR3 DNA is TGTGCCAGCACCCCGGCGCGGGGCGGCGATCAGCCCCAGCATTTT. Its translation is CASTPARGGDQPQHF. V and J are TRBV6-6 and TRBJ1-5, with a weak D call TRBD1 (5 bases). This CDR3 region has 15 residues. Trimming removed 7 bases at V and 5 bases at J, with 18 bases between. Per the germline V gene, CDR1 is MNHNY and CDR2 is SVGAGI (reference sequence).